The present TCR beta chain was sequenced within a study of identical twins' blood T cells. In TCRdb, the 5' RACE reads were re-called with MiXCR into one record per CDR3 protein. The sample lists roughly 380,000 distinct CDR3 sequences; about 28% were seen once. This CDR3 spans 15 amino acids. Germline V gene sequence: CDR1 LNHDA, CDR2 SQIVND (reference sequence). V was shortened by 5 bases and J by 2 bases, with 15 bases between the two germline ends. This clonotype was counted at least ten times. The target antigen is unknown. General observations from the study: Abundant TCRbeta CDR3s overlapped more between twins than with unrelated donors. Twins reportedly had markedly more similar V usage than unrelated donors, even among out-of-frame TCRbeta clonotypes.

The sequence came from a woman aged 18 to 55 in good health. Sequences were obtained from PBMCs. This chain uses TRBV19 with TRBJ1-1, with D possibly being TRBD1 (6 bases). CDR3 in DNA: TGTGCCAGTAGTCGAACGAGCAGGGGCAACACTGAAGCTTTCTTT. Its translation: CASSRTSRGNTEAFF.